This T cell receptor (beta chain) was obtained from a study of blood T cells in healthy people across ages. The CDR3 has 14 amino acids. Germline V gene data show CDR1 as SEHNR and CDR2 as FQNEAQ (reference sequence). Trimming cost V 4 bases and J 1 base; bases outside gene matches: 3. A second PCR of roughly 7 to 11 cycles used a sample-barcoded 5' primer and a J-beta primer mix. TCRdb independently ran MiXCR on the 5' RACE reads; one entry per CDR3 protein. The table has more than 1.4 million distinct CDR3 sequences, 42% seen once. The table lists this clonotype with many counts. This TCR was sampled from a woman in her late teens or twenties in good health. Sequenced input: blood. The chain uses TRBV7-9 and TRBJ1-1; 7 bases line up with TRBD1. CDR3 sequence: CASSSQGGNTEAFF. Here the CDR3 DNA reads TGTGCCAGCAGCTCCCAGGGGGGGAACACTGAAGCTTTCTTT.